One sample yielded the 10 T cell receptor beta chains listed below, sequenced in a study of cytomegalovirus exposure and HLA in healthy donors. PCR amplification relied on 60 Vbeta primers (plus 13 Jbeta primers). Assay: immunoSEQ multiplex PCR; the TCRdb copy retains only in-frame clones and omits some. The data hold roughly 150,000 clones, with more than 75% observed a single time. The sequencing input was PBMCs. These receptors were taken from a girl under 18 in good health and CMV-seropositive.

This clone was seen just once. The rearrangement uses TRBV6-5 and TRBJ2-7, with 8 bases that match TRBD1. CDR1 is MNHEY and CDR2 is SVGAGI in the germline V gene. The CDR3 is 14 amino acids. Unmatched junction bases numbered 6, after V lost 5 bases and J lost 3 bases. The CDR3 DNA reads as TGTGCCAGCAGTCGACGGACAGGGCACTACGAGCAGTACTTC. It codes for CASSRRTGHYEQYF.

V gene TRBV5-1 combines with J gene TRBJ2-2; D perhaps matches TRBD2 (5 bases). Germline lookup yields CDR1 SGHRS and CDR2 YFSETQ. Trimming pared 0 bases from V and 0 bases from J, leaving 6 bases between. The CDR3 spans 15 residues. CDR3 DNA sequence: TGCGCCAGCAGCTTGGCCGGGGCGAACACCGGGGAGCTGTTTTTT. Translated: CASSLAGANTGELFF.

The chain couples TRBV11-2 to TRBJ2-7; 11 bases are shared with TRBD1. The CDR3 has 16 amino acids. V shed 5 bases, J shed 1 base, and the junction held 7 bases outside the gene matches. Germline loops: CDR1 SGHAT, CDR2 FQNNGV. This CDR3 is CASSPFRDRGSYEQYF. In DNA form, the CDR3 reads TGTGCCAGCAGCCCATTCCGGGACAGGGGGTCCTACGAGCAGTACTTC.

A word on this clone: Within the sample, other DNA sequences also encode this same CDR3. V gene TRBV5-1 combines with J gene TRBJ2-7; 7 nucleotides line up with TRBD1. After removal of 4 bases from V and 1 base from J, the junction contained 8 bases not matched to a gene. From germline, CDR1 is SGHRS and CDR2 YFSETQ. The CDR3 contains 15 residues. The DNA for the CDR3 is TGCGCCAGCAGCCCGACAGGGCTTCGATCCTACGAGCAGTACTTC. This sequence encodes CASSPTGLRSYEQYF.

The sample holds a few counts of this clone. This chain joins TRBV19 and TRBJ1-1; TRBD1 agrees at 8 bases. The V segment lost 4 bases and the J segment 0 bases; nucleotides outside the gene matches: 7. The V gene's germline CDR1 is LNHDA and CDR2 SQIVND (reference sequence). CDR3 size: 16 residues. The CDR3 reads CASSTTGGRVNTEAFF. CDR3 nucleotide sequence: TGTGCCAGTAGTACAACAGGGGGACGGGTGAACACTGAAGCTTTCTTT.

As for this clone: The junction departs from the called germline gene at one end, perhaps through a read error. This chain joins TRBV19 and TRBJ1-5; TRBD1 agrees at 9 bases. The CDR3 runs 15 residues. The germline CDR1 and CDR2 sequences are LNHDA and SQIVND (reference sequence). The CDR3 reads CASRDRGSSHQPQHF. CDR3 DNA sequence: TGTGCCAGTAGGGACAGGGGTAGTAGCCATCAGCCCCAGCATTTT.

V is TRBV7-8 and J is TRBJ2-1; D is unclear. The CDR3 runs to 17 residues. Germline loops: CDR1 SGHVS, CDR2 FQNEAQ. V lost 1 base to trimming and J lost 3 bases, with 16 bases between them. The CDR3 DNA sequence: TGTGCCAGCAGCTTAGAGTTCTTGCGGCCTAACTACAATGAGCAGTTCTTC. This translates into CASSLEFLRPNYNEQFF.

The chain recombines TRBV28 with TRBJ1-2; D gene unclear. The V gene lost 5 bases and the J gene lost 6 bases, with 22 bases spanning the gap. The germline V gene has CDR1 MDHEN and CDR2 SYDVKM. The CDR3 has 16 residues. The CDR3 is CASSPRESSRINGYTF. For the CDR3, the DNA is TGTGCCAGCAGTCCCCGTGAAAGCTCCCGCATCAATGGCTACACCTTC.

The V gene is TRBV11-2, the J gene TRBJ2-3; 11 positions agree with TRBD2. Germline V gene sequence: CDR1 SGHAT, CDR2 FQNNGV. V lost 4 bases, J lost 1 base, and 10 bases stayed unmatched. The CDR3 has 18 amino acids. CDR3 in DNA: TGTGCCAGCAGCTCCCGCCGGCTACTAGCGGGAGGCACAGATACGCAGTATTTT. The encoded protein is CASSSRRLLAGGTDTQYF. The whole variable domain, remainder taken from reference TRBV11-2 and TRBJ2-3, is EAGVAQSPRYKIIEKRQSVAFWCNPISGHATLYWYQQILGQGPKLLIQFQNNGVVDDSQLPKDRFSAERLKGVDSTLKIQPAKLEDSAVYLCASSSRRLLAGGTDTQYFGPGTRLTVL.

This clone was seen a handful of times. The V and J genes are TRBV7-8 and TRBJ2-2, with 11 bases that match TRBD2. V trimming: 5 bases; J trimming: 8 bases; junction bases outside the gene matches: 7. The CDR3 spans 15 residues. CDR1 and CDR2 from the germline V gene are SGHVS and FQNEAQ. Here the CDR3 reads CASSQTSGRSGELFF. The CDR3 nucleotides read TGTGCCAGCAGCCAAACTAGCGGGAGATCTGGGGAGCTGTTTTTT.